Listed here are 9 T cell receptor beta chains from one sample, sequenced in a study of early T cells in non-severe SARS-CoV-2 infection. TCRdb fed the 5' RACE reads into MiXCR, producing one record per CDR3 protein. The profile shows roughly 29,000 distinct CDR3 sequences, around 5% of them singletons. Sample: whole blood. The receptors were sampled from an adult who was a healthcare worker with PCR-confirmed SARS-CoV-2 infection or an uninfected control (not recorded which).

This clonotype occurred many times. The CDR3 DNA sequence: TGTGCCATCAGTGGGACTTCTAGGCCAGATACGCAGTATTTT. Its translation: CAISGTSRPDTQYF. The rearrangement uses TRBV10-3 and TRBJ2-3; D is perhaps TRBD2 (5 bases). With 4 bases removed from V and 4 bases from J, the gap between germline ends came to 12 bases. Per germline, CDR1 ENHRY and CDR2 SYGVKD. The CDR3 spans 14 residues.

The rearrangement links TRBV7-6 to TRBJ2-7, with D tentatively TRBD1 (6 bases). The CDR3 runs to 14 residues. The germline V and J ends were trimmed by 2 bases and 6 bases, with 14 bases remaining between them. Germline loops: CDR1 SGHVS, CDR2 FNYEAQ. The CDR3: CASSLLQGPGEQYF. The CDR3 DNA is TGTGCCAGCAGCTTATTACAGGGACCAGGCGAGCAGTACTTC.

This clonotype was observed many times. The gene calls are TRBV6-2 or TRBV6-3 and TRBJ1-2, with 10 bases identical to TRBD1. Germline V gene sequence: CDR1 MNHEY, CDR2 SVGEGT. CDR3 length: 13 residues. Germline trimming cut 8 bases from V and 8 bases from J; bases unmatched to any gene: 8. The CDR3 protein is CASRGTGDSGYTF. For the CDR3, the DNA is TGTGCCAGCCGGGGGACAGGGGATTCCGGCTACACCTTC.

Concerning this clonotype: A much larger clone sits a single nucleotide away, making a read error possible. The chain employs TRBV6-4 and TRBJ2-2; D gene uncertain. CDR1 and CDR2 (germline): MRHNA, SNTAGT. V was cut by 0 bases and J by 3 bases, with 2 bases left in between. The CDR3 has 13 residues. CDR3 amino acids: CASSDSDTGELFF. The CDR3 DNA sequence: TGTGCCAGCAGTGACTCGGACACCGGGGAGCTGTTTTTT.

This clonotype was seen repeatedly, ten times or more. This chain connects TRBV27 to TRBJ2-3, with TRBD2 matching over 8 bases. The CDR3 runs to 17 residues. Unmatched junction bases numbered 5, after V lost 0 bases and J lost 0 bases. Germline V CDR1 and CDR2: MNHEY, SMNVEV (reference sequence). In nucleotides, the CDR3 is TGTGCCAGCAGTTTATCGGCGGGACTAGTAAGCACAGATACGCAGTATTTT. Its protein product is CASSLSAGLVSTDTQYF.

This clonotype was seen ten or more times. This chain links TRBV20-1 with TRBJ2-3; 13 bases align to TRBD2. Germline CDR1 reads DFQATT; CDR2 reads SNEGSKA (reference sequence). Losses at the gene ends were 5 bases for V and 3 bases for J; bases not matched to a gene: 5. The CDR3 runs to 15 residues. DNA for the CDR3: TGCAGTGCTCAACTAGCGGGAGGGCGTACAGATACGCAGTATTTT. This codes for CSAQLAGGRTDTQYF.

This clonotype has at least ten counts. This sequence joins TRBV7-2 and TRBJ2-3, with 8 bases aligning to TRBD2. The germline gives CDR1 SGHTA, CDR2 FQGNSA. J gave up 1 base and V 6 bases, and 3 bases lay outside the gene matches. The CDR3 has 14 amino acids. This chain's CDR3 is CASRAGGRTDTQYF. In DNA form, the CDR3 reads TGTGCCAGCAGGGCGGGAGGTCGCACAGATACGCAGTATTTT. The entire variable domain, with the rest obtained from reference TRBV7-2 and TRBJ2-3, is as follows: GAGVSQSPSNKVTEKGKDVELRCDPISGHTALYWYRQSLGQGLEFLIYFQGNSAPDKSGLPSDRFSAERTGGSVSTLTIQRTQQEDSAVYLCASRAGGRTDTQYFGPGTRLTVL.

This clonotype was recorded many times. The gene calls are TRBV11-1 and TRBJ2-2, with D perhaps matching TRBD1 (5 bases). The CDR3 is made up of 15 amino acids. Trimming removed 3 bases at V and 5 bases at J, with 13 bases between. Germline V gene sequence: CDR1 SGHAT, CDR2 FQDESV (reference sequence). CDR3 sequence: CASSFRTPGTGELFF. Here the CDR3 DNA reads TGTGCCAGCAGCTTCCGGACGCCAGGGACCGGGGAGCTGTTTTTT.

V gene TRBV6-2 or TRBV6-3 combines with J gene TRBJ2-7; 9 bases agree with TRBD1. V dropped 4 bases and J dropped 2; count of bases not matched to a gene: 0. This CDR3 is built from 13 residues. Germline-derived CDR1 and CDR2 are MNHEY and SVGEGT. CDR3 in DNA: TGTGCCAGCAGTTGGACAGGGGCCTACGAGCAGTACTTC. This gives the protein CASSWTGAYEQYF.